Shown below are 23 T cell receptor beta chains from a single sample sequenced in a study of blood T cell repertoires in COVID-19. TCRdb's table, derived via immunoSEQ multiplex PCR, lists solely in-frame clones and lacks some. This table has about 170,000 clones, 92% appearing once. Sequencing was done on a sample of peripheral blood. The receptors here all came from a man aged 25 to 45 with COVID-19, enrolled during active disease.

The chain employs TRBV6-1 and TRBJ1-6; D is undetermined. The germline V gene encodes CDR1 MNHNS and CDR2 SASEGT. This CDR3 is built from 18 residues. With 3 bases removed from V and 0 bases from J, the gap between germline ends came to 15 bases. CDR3 sequence (DNA): TGTGCCAGCAGTGAGCGCCGATTTGAGAGCTCCTATAATTCACCCCTCCACTTT. This translates into CASSERRFESSYNSPLHF.

The chain combines TRBV6-6 with TRBJ1-5; no clear D gene. Trimming took 0 bases from V and 3 from J, leaving 12 bases between them. The V gene's germline CDR1 is MNHNY and CDR2 SVGAGI (reference sequence). The CDR3 has 16 amino acids. CDR3 in DNA: TGTGCCAGCAGTTACTCGAGTACAGCCTTCAATCAGCCCCAGCATTTT. Protein: CASSYSSTAFNQPQHF.

The chain recombines TRBV5-1 with TRBJ2-7, with 7 bases that match TRBD1. Trimming took 3 bases from V and 2 from J; bases not matched to a gene: 5. This CDR3 region has 14 residues. Germline V lookup: CDR1 SGHRS, CDR2 YFSETQ. The CDR3 sequence: CASSSGQLTYEQYF. In DNA form, the CDR3 reads TGCGCCAGCAGCTCGGGACAGCTAACCTACGAGCAGTACTTC.

This chain links TRBV7-9 with TRBJ1-3; TRBD1 matches at 8 bases. Trimming at V came to 5 bases and at J to 11 bases, leaving 11 bases not matched to a gene. Per germline, CDR1 SEHNR and CDR2 FQNEAQ (reference sequence). The CDR3 has 14 residues. Here the CDR3 reads CASSPPASDRAIYF. CDR3 bases: TGTGCCAGCAGCCCGCCGGCGTCGGACAGGGCCATATATTTT.

This clone is a singleton in its sample. The V call is TRBV6-6, the J call TRBJ2-7; D ambiguous. This CDR3 has 13 amino acids. Germline CDR1 MNHNY, CDR2 SVGAGI (reference sequence). Trimming pared 2 bases from V and 6 bases from J, leaving 11 bases between. The CDR3 loop reads CASSYTRSGEQYF. In DNA form, the CDR3 reads TGTGCCAGCAGTTACACGAGAAGTGGCGAGCAGTACTTC.

This chain connects TRBV9 to TRBJ2-2; tentative D call: TRBD1 (6 bases). The V end was cut by 0 bases, the J end by 6 bases, with 6 bases between. Germline assignment: CDR1 SGDLS and CDR2 YYNGEE. This CDR3 has 13 residues. The CDR3: CASSVEGAGELFF. In DNA form, the CDR3 reads TGTGCCAGCAGCGTAGAGGGGGCCGGGGAGCTGTTTTTT.

DNA of the CDR3: TGTGCCAGCAGCTTGACTAGCGGGAGTCTTCTTTACGAGCAGTACTTC. The encoded protein is CASSLTSGSLLYEQYF. The chain is built from TRBV5-6 and TRBJ2-7; 11 nucleotides align to TRBD2. In germline, CDR1 is SGHDT, CDR2 YYEEEE. V was pared by 1 base and J by 4 bases, with 7 bases of the junction left unmatched. The CDR3 extends over 16 amino acids.

This clone has a single count. The V and J genes are TRBV2 and TRBJ2-2; D is uncertain. The CDR3 length is 13 residues. Germline assignment: CDR1 SNHLY and CDR2 FYNNEI. Trimming stripped 6 bases from V and 4 bases from J, with 9 bases between. In nucleotides, the CDR3 is TGTGCCAGCAGGCCTACTCCCACCGGGGAGCTGTTTTTT. Its protein is CASRPTPTGELFF.

The CDR3 region has the DNA TGTGCCAGCAGTCTGCGGCTCAGGGTTGGAAACACCATATATTTT. It specifies CASSLRLRVGNTIYF. The chain combines TRBV3-1 (or the pseudogene TRBV3-2) with TRBJ1-3; D perhaps matches TRBD1 (5 bases). Trimming cost V 6 bases and J 3 bases, with 15 bases left between them. This CDR3 region has 15 residues. CDR1 is LGHDT and CDR2 is YNNKEL in the germline V gene (reference sequence).

The chain links TRBV14 to TRBJ2-1; D might be TRBD2 (6 bases). Germline values: CDR1 SGHDN, CDR2 FVKESK. This CDR3 has 18 amino acids. The V and J ends lost 0 bases and 7 bases respectively, with 22 bases between them. CDR3 region: CASSQDQSGLANENEQFF. The CDR3 DNA is TGTGCCAGCAGCCAAGATCAAAGCGGGCTAGCCAACGAGAATGAGCAGTTCTTC. The full variable domain, in which reference TRBV14 and TRBJ2-1 provide the parts outside the CDR3, is EAGVTQFPSHSVIEKGQTVTLRCDPISGHDNLYWYRRVMGKEIKFLLHFVKESKQDESGMPNNRFLAERTGGTYSTLKVQPAELEDSGVYFCASSQDQSGLANENEQFFGPGTRLTVL.

The genes are TRBV3-1 (or the pseudogene TRBV3-2) and TRBJ2-2; possible D gene TRBD2, 6 bases. Germline values: CDR1 LGHDT, CDR2 YNNKEL (reference sequence). The V gene lost 5 bases and the J gene lost 1 base, with 14 bases spanning the gap. The CDR3 loop spans 16 amino acids. CDR3 DNA sequence: TGTGCCAGCAGCGCACCAAAAGCGGGGAACACCGGGGAGCTGTTTTTT. As protein: CASSAPKAGNTGELFF.

This clone was recorded once. V and J are TRBV4-2 and TRBJ1-5, with TRBD1 matching over 10 bases. This CDR3 spans 16 amino acids. The germline V gene encodes CDR1 LGHNA and CDR2 YNFKEQ. After removal of 3 bases from V and 5 bases from J, the junction contained 7 bases not matched to a gene. CDR3 sequence (DNA): TGTGCCAGCAGCCATGAAGACAGGGGGCTCGATCAGCCCCAGCATTTT. Protein sequence: CASSHEDRGLDQPQHF.

This clone is a singleton in its sample. This rearrangement joins TRBV7-2 to TRBJ2-7, with 7 bases that match TRBD1. The germline gives CDR1 SGHTA, CDR2 FQGNSA. The CDR3 covers 15 residues. Germline trimming cut 0 bases from V and 6 bases from J; bases unmatched to any gene: 8. DNA of the CDR3: TGTGCCAGCAGCTTAGCGCCCAGACAGGGAACCGAGCAGTACTTC. It translates to CASSLAPRQGTEQYF.

The gene calls are TRBV29-1 and TRBJ2-6, with TRBD1 matching 8 bases. Germline CDR1 and CDR2: SQVTM and ANQGSEA. V dropped 6 bases and J dropped 4; count of bases not matched to a gene: 8. The CDR3 is made up of 15 amino acids. In nucleotides, the CDR3 is TGCAGCGTGACAGGGGCTAAACCCGGGGCCAACGTCCTGACTTTC. Translating it yields CSVTGAKPGANVLTF.

The CDR3 DNA follows: TGTGCCAGCACCACACGACAGCTTCTTAATCAGCCCCAGCATTTT. The encoded protein is CASTTRQLLNQPQHF. J is TRBJ1-5 and V is TRBV28; the D gene is possibly TRBD1 (5 bases). The CDR3 extends over 15 amino acids. The germline CDR1 and CDR2 sequences are MDHEN and SYDVKM. Trimming took 7 bases from V and 4 from J, leaving 17 bases between them.

V is TRBV9 and J is TRBJ1-2; TRBD1 might be the D (5 bases). The CDR3 has 13 residues. Per the germline V gene, CDR1 is SGDLS and CDR2 is YYNGEE. V was pared by 4 bases and J by 3 bases, with 10 bases between. The DNA of the CDR3 is TGTGCCAGCAGCCCTCAGGGTGACTATGGCTACACCTTC. Translated: CASSPQGDYGYTF.

V and J are TRBV27 and TRBJ1-2; a weak D match, TRBD1 (6 bases). This CDR3 spans 14 amino acids. V lost 1 base, J lost 8 bases, and 14 bases lay in between. Germline CDR1 MNHEY, CDR2 SMNVEV (reference sequence). The CDR3 sequence is CASSLLFPGQGYTF. The CDR3 DNA sequence: TGTGCCAGCAGTTTATTATTTCCGGGACAAGGCTACACCTTC.

The chain joins TRBV19 to TRBJ2-7, with 7 bases fitting TRBD2. Germline lookup yields CDR1 LNHDA and CDR2 SQIVND (reference sequence). The CDR3 contains 13 residues. Losses at the gene ends were 9 bases for V and 3 bases for J; bases not matched to a gene: 8. CDR3 sequence reads: CASRTSQDYEQYF. The DNA of the CDR3 is TGTGCCAGCCGGACTAGTCAAGACTACGAGCAGTACTTC.

There are a few counts of this clone. J is TRBJ1-6 and V is TRBV18, with D uncertain. Trimming removed 6 bases from V and 2 bases from J, with 8 bases in between. The germline V gene has CDR1 KGHSH and CDR2 LQKENI. This CDR3 contains 14 residues. Here the CDR3 reads CASSPTTYNSPLHF. The CDR3 DNA is TGTGCCAGCTCGCCGACAACCTATAATTCACCCCTCCACTTT.

V is TRBV7-2 and J is TRBJ2-2, with D maybe TRBD2 (6 bases). Trimming removed 1 base from V and 3 bases from J, with 12 bases in between. CDR1 SGHTA and CDR2 FQGNSA come from the germline V gene. The CDR3 runs 16 residues. CDR3 region: CASSLVGLLHTGELFF. In DNA, the CDR3 is TGTGCCAGCAGCTTAGTGGGACTGCTACACACCGGGGAGCTGTTTTTT.

The V call is TRBV10-3, the J call TRBJ2-7; tentative D call: TRBD1 (7 bases). CDR3 length: 13 residues. V was clipped by 10 bases and J by 0 bases, with 13 bases between them. Germline CDR1 reads ENHRY; CDR2 reads SYGVKD. CDR3 amino acids: CATGGTVSYEQYF. In DNA, the CDR3 is TGTGCCACCGGCGGGACAGTCTCCTACGAGCAGTACTTC.

The V call is TRBV5-1, the J call TRBJ2-3; 10 bases fit TRBD2. The V and J ends lost 2 bases and 4 bases, in that order; junction bases with no gene match: 7. Germline V gene sequence: CDR1 SGHRS, CDR2 YFSETQ. The CDR3 contains 16 residues. The CDR3 region has the DNA TGCGCCAGCAGCTTCCCGGGACTAGCGAGACCAGATACGCAGTATTTT. It specifies CASSFPGLARPDTQYF.

The chain couples TRBV3-1 (or the pseudogene TRBV3-2) to TRBJ1-2, with 7 bases identical to TRBD1. With V trimmed by 4 bases and J by 1 base, 6 bases remained unmatched. The germline V gene encodes CDR1 LGHDT and CDR2 YNNKEL (reference sequence). There are 15 residues in the CDR3. The CDR3 reads CASSPRTGYNYGYTF. CDR3 DNA sequence: TGTGCCAGCAGCCCACGGACAGGATATAACTATGGCTACACCTTC.